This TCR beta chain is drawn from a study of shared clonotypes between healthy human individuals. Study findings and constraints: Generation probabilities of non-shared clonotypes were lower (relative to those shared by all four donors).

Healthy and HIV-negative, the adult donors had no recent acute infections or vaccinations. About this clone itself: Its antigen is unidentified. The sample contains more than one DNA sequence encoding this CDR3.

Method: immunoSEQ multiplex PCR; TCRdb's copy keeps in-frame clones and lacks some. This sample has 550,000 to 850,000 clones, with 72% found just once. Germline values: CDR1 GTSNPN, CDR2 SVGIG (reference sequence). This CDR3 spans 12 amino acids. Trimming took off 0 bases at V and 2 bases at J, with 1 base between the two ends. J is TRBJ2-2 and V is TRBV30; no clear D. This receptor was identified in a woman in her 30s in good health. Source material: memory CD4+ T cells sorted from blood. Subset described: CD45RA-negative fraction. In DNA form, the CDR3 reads TGTGCCTGGAGTGTCAACACCGGGGAGCTGTTTTTT. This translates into CAWSVNTGELFF.